The next 21 T cell receptor beta chains were all read from a single sample in a study of CD8 T cells in ankylosing spondylitis. TCRdb processed the 5' RACE reads anew with MiXCR; each CDR3 protein has one entry. Here the sample spans roughly 260,000 distinct CDR3 sequences, 20% being singletons. The sample comprised blood, either unsorted or a sorted T cell fraction (not recorded which). The receptors were sampled from a male donor with ankylosing spondylitis or in good health (not recorded which).

This clonotype occurred a few times. The chain couples TRBV5-4 to TRBJ2-1, with TRBD2 as a possible D gene (5 bases). The CDR3 has 15 amino acids. Germline loops: CDR1 SGHNT, CDR2 YYREEE (reference sequence). Trimming removed 0 bases from V and 5 bases from J, with 12 bases in between. Written as DNA, the CDR3 is TGTGCCAGCAGCTTGGGACCGTACGGGGACAATGAGCAGTTCTTC. It yields the protein CASSLGPYGDNEQFF.

This chain joins TRBV4-2 and TRBJ1-5; 8 bases agree with TRBD1. The germline gives CDR1 LGHNA, CDR2 YNFKEQ. CDR3 length: 16 residues. The V segment lost 8 bases and the J segment 5 bases; nucleotides outside the gene matches: 14. The CDR3 protein is CASGIPKGQGYQPQHF. CDR3 DNA: TGTGCCAGCGGTATCCCCAAAGGACAGGGCTATCAGCCCCAGCATTTT.

This clonotype showed up just a few times. The V and J genes are TRBV5-1 and TRBJ2-1; D remains ambiguous. Looked up from germline, CDR1 is SGHRS and CDR2 is YFSETQ. The CDR3 is made up of 12 amino acids. The V gene lost 3 bases and the J gene lost 5 bases, with 6 bases spanning the gap. The CDR3 loop reads CASSYPDNEQFF. The DNA of the CDR3 is TGCGCCAGCAGCTACCCTGACAATGAGCAGTTCTTC.

This chain uses TRBV7-8 with TRBJ1-5, with TRBD1 as a possible D gene (6 bases). Per the germline V gene, CDR1 is SGHVS and CDR2 is FQNEAQ. V was clipped by 1 base and J by 4 bases, with 11 bases between them. This CDR3 is built from 15 residues. CDR3 loop: CASSLVAGANQPQHF. The CDR3 bases are TGTGCCAGCAGCTTAGTAGCAGGGGCTAATCAGCCCCAGCATTTT.

This clonotype was observed a few times. V is TRBV5-1 and J is TRBJ2-5; a possible D gene is TRBD1 (6 bases). Germline V gene data show CDR1 as SGHRS and CDR2 as YFSETQ. CDR3 length equals 13 residues. V shed 3 bases and J shed 5 bases, with 11 bases lying between them. CDR3 protein: CASSSDSAETQYF. CDR3 DNA: TGCGCCAGCAGCTCGGACAGTGCCGAGACCCAGTACTTC.

With respect to this clonotype: One junction end disagrees with the germline gene, perhaps due to a read error. The rearrangement joins TRBV11-2 to TRBJ2-5; a weak D match, TRBD2 (6 bases). CDR1 and CDR2 from the germline V gene are SGHAT and FQNNGV. This CDR3 is built from 16 residues. DNA for the CDR3: TGTGCCAGCAGCCCAGGGCAGGCGGGATGGCAAGAGAACCAGTACTTC. Protein product: CASSPGQAGWQENQYF.

This chain connects TRBV20-1 to TRBJ2-2; no definite D call. From germline, CDR1 is DFQATT and CDR2 SNEGSKA (reference sequence). This CDR3 has 14 amino acids. V lost 6 bases, J lost 4 bases, and 15 bases lay in between. The CDR3 bases are TGCAGTGCCAGGCCCGGGCAGTTCACCGGGGAGCTGTTTTTT. It specifies CSARPGQFTGELFF.

This clonotype was counted between two and nine times. V usage is TRBV9 and J usage is TRBJ1-2, with 10 positions matching TRBD1. Germline V CDR1 and CDR2: SGDLS, YYNGEE. This CDR3 comprises 15 residues. The junction had 4 bases not matched to a gene; V was cut back by 2 bases and J by 3 bases. The CDR3 DNA is TGTGCCAGCAGCGTTGGACAGGGGGTTGACTATGGCTACACCTTC. It yields the protein CASSVGQGVDYGYTF.

Only a few counts were recorded for this clonotype. The CDR3 loop reads CASQLFYGNTEAFF. The CDR3 coding sequence is TGTGCCAGCCAGCTCTTCTACGGGAACACTGAAGCTTTCTTT. The chain joins TRBV27 to TRBJ1-1; no clear D. The germline CDR1 and CDR2 sequences are MNHEY and SMNVEV (reference sequence). Trimming stripped 8 bases from V and 1 base from J, with 14 bases between. The CDR3 sequence is 14 residues long.

The V gene is TRBV5-1, the J gene TRBJ2-3; 10 bases fit TRBD2. With 4 bases clipped from V and 1 base from J, the junction kept 12 bases outside the gene matches. The CDR3 is 18 amino acids. The germline V gene has CDR1 SGHRS and CDR2 YFSETQ. CDR3 in DNA: TGCGCCAGCAGCCCGTATTTAGCGGGGGGTCCCCGCACAGATACGCAGTATTTT. This codes for CASSPYLAGGPRTDTQYF.

This clonotype was observed a few times. The CDR3 DNA is TGCAGCGTTGAGGGGGGCGGAAACACCATATATTTT. This encodes CSVEGGGNTIYF. J is TRBJ1-3 and V is TRBV29-1; perhaps TRBD1 as D (6 bases). The V gene's germline CDR1 is SQVTM and CDR2 ANQGSEA. Trimming shortened V by 3 bases and J by 4 bases, and 7 bases separated the two germline ends. The CDR3 covers 12 residues.

This clonotype was seen ten or more times. The gene calls are TRBV12-3 or TRBV12-4 and TRBJ1-1, with 11 bases fitting TRBD1. The ends lost 7 bases at V and 5 bases at J; junction bases unmatched: 6. There are 14 residues in the CDR3. The CDR3 loop is CASILGTGGTEAFF. CDR3 coding DNA: TGTGCCAGCATTCTCGGGACAGGGGGGACTGAAGCTTTCTTT.

This clonotype was detected ten times or more. The chain has TRBV6-5 and TRBJ2-4; 7 nucleotides align to TRBD2. V gave up 0 bases and J gave up 5 bases; unmatched junction bases: 4. Germline V gene sequence: CDR1 MNHEY, CDR2 SVGAGI. The CDR3 consists of 15 residues. The CDR3 coding sequence is TGTGCCAGCAGTTACTCGGGGGGGACCCAAAACATTCAGTACTTC. The encoded protein is CASSYSGGTQNIQYF.

This clonotype was found a few times. The rearrangement uses TRBV2 and TRBJ2-7; a possible D gene is TRBD1 (6 bases). The germline V gene has CDR1 SNHLY and CDR2 FYNNEI. The V gene lost 2 bases and the J gene lost 0 bases, with 14 bases spanning the gap. The CDR3 sequence is 16 residues long. CDR3 in DNA: TGTGCCAGCAGTGAATTTTCTGGACAGCGCTCCTACGAGCAGTACGTC. Translated: CASSEFSGQRSYEQYV.

This rearrangement joins TRBV7-9 to TRBJ1-2, with D tentatively TRBD1 (6 bases). V was pared by 5 bases and J by 2 bases, with 12 bases between. The CDR3 runs to 14 residues. Germline assignment: CDR1 SEHNR and CDR2 FQNEAQ (reference sequence). The CDR3 loop reads CASSPLTGNYGYTF. The CDR3 DNA is TGTGCCAGCAGCCCTCTAACAGGGAACTATGGCTACACCTTC. The whole variable domain, filled in from reference TRBV7-9 and TRBJ1-2, reads DTGVSQNPRHKITKRGQNVTFRCDPISEHNRLYWYRQTLGQGPEFLTYFQNEAQLEKSRLLSDRFSAERPKGSFSTLEIQRTEQGDSAMYLCASSPLTGNYGYTFGSGTRLTVV.

There are a few counts of this clonotype. The chain carries TRBV15 and TRBJ1-4, with D possibly matching TRBD1 (5 bases). This CDR3 has 15 amino acids. Germline V lookup: CDR1 LNHNV, CDR2 YYDKDF (reference sequence). V was cut by 5 bases and J by 3 bases, with 13 bases left in between. CDR3: CATSGRGAANEKLFF. CDR3 nucleotide sequence: TGTGCCACCAGCGGAAGGGGAGCGGCTAATGAAAAACTGTTTTTT. Looking up the rest from reference TRBV15 and TRBJ1-4 gives the full variable domain: DAMVIQNPRYQVTQFGKPVTLSCSQTLNHNVMYWYQQKSSQAPKLLFHYYDKDFNNEADTPDNFQSRRPNTSFCFLDIRSPGLGDTAMYLCATSGRGAANEKLFFGSGTQLSVL.

At least ten counts were recorded for this clonotype. The chain links TRBV5-1 to TRBJ2-3, with D perhaps matching TRBD2 (6 bases). CDR3 size: 15 residues. Germline V lookup: CDR1 SGHRS, CDR2 YFSETQ. V dropped 0 bases and J dropped 2 bases, with 10 bases sitting between them. CDR3 bases: TGCGCCAGCAGCTTGGGCCGGGGACTCACAGATACGCAGTATTTT. It is translated as CASSLGRGLTDTQYF.

The chain joins TRBV5-1 to TRBJ2-1; D may be TRBD1 or TRBD2 (5 bases each). The CDR3 runs to 16 residues. V was clipped by 4 bases and J by 0 bases, with 14 bases between them. Germline V gene sequence: CDR1 SGHRS, CDR2 YFSETQ. CDR3 nucleotides: TGCGCCAGCAGCCCCGGGGCGGGCTCCTCCTACAATGAGCAGTTCTTC. Translating it yields CASSPGAGSSYNEQFF. The full variable domain, in which reference TRBV5-1 and TRBJ2-1 provide the parts outside the CDR3, is KAGVTQTPRYLIKTRGQQVTLSCSPISGHRSVSWYQQTPGQGLQFLFEYFSETQRNKGNFPGRFSGRQFSNSRSEMNVSTLELGDSALYLCASSPGAGSSYNEQFFGPGTRLTVL.

The J gene is TRBJ2-3, the V gene TRBV5-5; D is undetermined. The V end was cut by 0 bases, the J end by 4 bases, with 6 bases between. The V gene's germline CDR1 is SGHKS and CDR2 YYEKEE (reference sequence). CDR3 length: 13 residues. Here the CDR3 DNA reads TGTGCCAGCAGCTTGGGGATGCCAGATACGCAGTATTTT. As protein: CASSLGMPDTQYF.

This clonotype was seen ten or more times. This sequence joins TRBV5-1 and TRBJ1-3; D not resolved. The CDR3 covers 14 residues. Trimming shortened V by 0 bases and J by 3 bases, and 7 bases separated the two germline ends. The germline gives CDR1 SGHRS, CDR2 YFSETQ. Here the CDR3 DNA reads TGCGCCAGCAGCTTGGTTGGATTTGGAAACACCATATATTTT. This sequence encodes CASSLVGFGNTIYF.

Here the CDR3 DNA reads TGTGCCAGCAGCTTTCTAGGTCGGGATACGCAGTATTTT. It codes for CASSFLGRDTQYF. V is TRBV3-1 and J is TRBJ2-3; D unresolved. Trimming pared 5 bases from V and 6 bases from J, leaving 12 bases between. The CDR3 runs 13 residues. CDR1 and CDR2 from the germline V gene are LGHDT and YNNKEL (reference sequence).